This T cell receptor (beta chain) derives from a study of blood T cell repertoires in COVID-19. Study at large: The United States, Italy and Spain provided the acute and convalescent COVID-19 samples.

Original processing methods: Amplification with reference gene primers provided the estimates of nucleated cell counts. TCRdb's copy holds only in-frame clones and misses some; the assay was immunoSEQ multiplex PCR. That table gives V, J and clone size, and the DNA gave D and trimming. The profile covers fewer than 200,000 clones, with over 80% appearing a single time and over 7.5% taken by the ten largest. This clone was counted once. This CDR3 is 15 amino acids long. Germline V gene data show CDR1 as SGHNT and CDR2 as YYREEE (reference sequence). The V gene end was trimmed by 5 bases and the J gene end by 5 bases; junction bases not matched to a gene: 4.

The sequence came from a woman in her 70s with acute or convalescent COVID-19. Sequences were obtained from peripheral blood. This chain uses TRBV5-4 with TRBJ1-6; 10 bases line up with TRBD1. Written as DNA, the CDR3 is TGTGCCAGCAGGAAGGACAGGGGGGATAATTCACCCCTCCACTTT. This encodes CASRKDRGDNSPLHF.